Presented here are 4 T cell receptor beta chains from one specimen sequenced in a study of blood T cells in healthy people across ages. The second PCR ran about 6 to 11 cycles with a sample-barcoded 5' primer and J-beta primers. MiXCR, run by TCRdb on the 5' RACE reads, gives a single entry per CDR3 protein. The table has about 730,000 distinct CDR3 sequences, around 40% seen once; the top ten hold around 20%. Input material: blood. The source of these receptors is a woman aged 60-75 years in good health.

The chain carries TRBV6-6 and TRBJ2-7; 11 bases fit TRBD2. CDR3 length: 14 amino acids. Germline values: CDR1 MNHNY, CDR2 SVGAGI (reference sequence). Trimming at V came to 7 bases and at J to 0 bases, leaving 2 bases not matched to a gene. The CDR3, as DNA: TGTGCCAGCACGGGACTAGCGGCCTCCTACGAGCAGTACTTC. Its protein product is CASTGLAASYEQYF.

CDR3 DNA sequence: TGCAGTGCTACGACAGGGAAAAACTATGGCTACACCTTC. Its protein product is CSATTGKNYGYTF. This chain joins TRBV20-1 and TRBJ1-2; TRBD1 agrees at 7 bases. This CDR3 has 13 amino acids. With V trimmed by 4 bases and J by 2 bases, 4 bases remained unmatched. Germline CDR1 is DFQATT and CDR2 is SNEGSKA (reference sequence).

The chain uses TRBV20-1 and TRBJ2-1; the D is unclear. V was pared by 0 bases and J by 0 bases, with 12 bases between. CDR1 and CDR2 from the germline V gene are DFQATT and SNEGSKA (reference sequence). The CDR3 totals 16 residues. CDR3 sequence reads: CSARDHPLSSYNEQFF. The CDR3 DNA is TGCAGTGCTAGAGATCACCCGCTAAGCTCCTACAATGAGCAGTTCTTC.

The chain links TRBV7-2 to TRBJ2-3; D is possibly TRBD2 (6 bases). The CDR3 consists of 13 residues. Germline V lookup: CDR1 SGHTA, CDR2 FQGNSA. V lost 5 bases and J 8 bases, leaving 14 bases between the germline ends. CDR3 protein: CASSQASEGTQYF. The CDR3 DNA sequence: TGTGCCAGCAGCCAGGCTAGCGAGGGTACGCAGTATTTT. The full variable domain, its missing parts supplied by reference TRBV7-2 and TRBJ2-3, is GAGVSQSPSNKVTEKGKDVELRCDPISGHTALYWYRQSLGQGLEFLIYFQGNSAPDKSGLPSDRFSAERTGGSVSTLTIQRTQQEDSAVYLCASSQASEGTQYFGPGTRLTVL.